This is a list of T cell receptor beta chains from one sample in a study of blood T cells in healthy people across ages. From the 5' RACE reads, TCRdb called clonotypes with MiXCR, one entry per CDR3 protein. The table records 1.5 million to 2 million distinct CDR3 sequences, around half of them present only once. Material for sequencing was blood. The origin of the receptors is a woman in her thirties or forties in good health. Each CDR3 is given with its conserved first and last residue. The D gene is left open where the match is weak. Clone size is not always given. Where it is, it says once, few, many or a class for expanded clones.

>TRBD1|.|TRBJ1-2|TRBV15
TGTGCCACCTCAAGGGACAGGGACTTCTATGGCTACACCTTC
CATSRDRDFYGYTF
>.|.|TRBJ2-1|TRBV7-2
TGTGCCAGCAGCCCTCCCGGACGGAACAATGAGCAGTTCTTC
CASSPPGRNNEQFF
>.|few|TRBJ1-2|TRBV7-9
TGTGCCAGCAGCTTAGTTGGGGGATCTAACTATGGCTACACCTTC
CASSLVGGSNYGYTF
>.|.|TRBJ2-3|TRBV10-1
TGCGCCAGCAGTGAGTCGCAGGGCGGGCGCCATCTGGATACGCAGTATTTT
CASSESQGGRHLDTQYF
>TRBD1|.|TRBJ1-1|TRBV5-1
TGCGCCAGCAGCCCGGACAGGGGTGATGAAGCTTTCTTT
CASSPDRGDEAFF
>.|many|TRBJ2-3|TRBV11-2
TGTGCCAGCAGCTTAGTTACCCCTGGAGCTGTGACAGATACGCAGTATTTT
CASSLVTPGAVTDTQYF
>TRBD1|.|TRBJ1-4|TRBV2
TGTGCCAGCAGTGAAGGGAACAGGGGGCTCGGTAATGAAAAACTGTTTTTT
CASSEGNRGLGNEKLFF
>.|once|TRBJ2-1|TRBV29-1
TGCAGCGTTGATGACAGCCCCGACTATGAGCAGTTCTTC
CSVDDSPDYEQFF
>.|few|TRBJ2-5|TRBV12-3/TRBV12-4
TGTGCCAGCAGCCCGACGCAGGGGGGGACCCAGTACTTC
CASSPTQGGTQYF
>.|.|TRBJ2-5|TRBV6-2/TRBV6-3
TGTGCCAGCAGCCCCTTCACGGAGACCCAGTACTTC
CASSPFTETQYF
>TRBD1|many|TRBJ1-2|TRBV12-3/TRBV12-4
TGTGCCAGCAGTTTAGTTACAGGGGCTAACTATGGCTACACCTTC
CASSLVTGANYGYTF
>TRBD1|.|TRBJ2-7|TRBV19
TGTGCCAGTAGAGTTACGACAGGGGGGACATACGAGCAGTACTTC
CASRVTTGGTYEQYF